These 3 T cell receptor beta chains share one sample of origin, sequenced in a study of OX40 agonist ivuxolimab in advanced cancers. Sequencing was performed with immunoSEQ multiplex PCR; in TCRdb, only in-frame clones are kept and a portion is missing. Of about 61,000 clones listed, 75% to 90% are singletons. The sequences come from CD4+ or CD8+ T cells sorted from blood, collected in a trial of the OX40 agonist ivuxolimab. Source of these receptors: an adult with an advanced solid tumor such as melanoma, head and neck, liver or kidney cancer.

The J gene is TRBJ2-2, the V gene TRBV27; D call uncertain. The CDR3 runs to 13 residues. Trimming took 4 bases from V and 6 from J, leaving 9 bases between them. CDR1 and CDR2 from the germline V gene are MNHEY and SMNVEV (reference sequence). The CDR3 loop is CASSSALSGELFF. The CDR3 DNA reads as TGTGCCAGCAGTTCAGCGTTGTCCGGGGAGCTGTTTTTT.

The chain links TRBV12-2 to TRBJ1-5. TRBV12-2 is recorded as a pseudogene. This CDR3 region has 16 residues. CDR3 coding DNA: TGTGCAAGTCGCTTAGCAATGATGGGGGACCGTCAGCCCCAGCATTTT. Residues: CASRLAMMGDRQPQHF.

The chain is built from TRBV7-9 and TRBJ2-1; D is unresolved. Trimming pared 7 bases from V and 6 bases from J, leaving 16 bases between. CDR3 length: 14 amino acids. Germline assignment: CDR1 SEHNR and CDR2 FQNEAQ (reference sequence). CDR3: CASIPPSGINEQFF. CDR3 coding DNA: TGTGCCAGCATCCCTCCGTCAGGAATCAATGAGCAGTTCTTC.